Below are 16 T cell receptor beta chains sequenced from a single sample in a study of cytomegalovirus exposure and HLA in healthy donors. This PCR relied on a set of 60 Vbeta primers and 13 Jbeta primers. Profiled with immunoSEQ multiplex PCR; TCRdb holds only in-frame clones, not every one. The sample includes roughly 240,000 clones, just under 80% of them seen just once. The sequenced material came from PBMCs. The receptor source for this set is a boy younger than 18 in good health and CMV-seronegative.

The J gene is TRBJ1-2, the V gene TRBV6-1; D gene ambiguous. Trimming took off 5 bases at V and 2 bases at J, with 9 bases between the two ends. The CDR3 extends over 13 amino acids. The germline V gene has CDR1 MNHNS and CDR2 SASEGT. The CDR3 nucleotides are TGTGCCAGCAGTCCGTCCTACAACTATGGCTACACCTTC. Translation: CASSPSYNYGYTF.

This sequence joins TRBV7-3 and TRBJ2-7, with a possible D match to TRBD1 (5 bases). The ends were cut back, 5 bases at V and 0 bases at J, with 11 bases in the middle. The length of the CDR3 is 14 residues. Germline V gene lookup returns CDR1 SGHTA and CDR2 FQGTGA. The CDR3 sequence is CASSLGHSSYEQYF. The DNA for the CDR3 is TGTGCCAGCAGCCTCGGACATTCCTCCTACGAGCAGTACTTC.

This sequence joins TRBV5-1 and TRBJ2-5, with 16 positions matching TRBD2. Trimming took 3 bases from V and 1 from J; bases not matched to a gene: 3. The germline CDR1 and CDR2 sequences are SGHRS and YFSETQ. The CDR3 has 17 residues. CDR3: CASSSGLAGGTQETQYF. In nucleotides, the CDR3 is TGCGCCAGCAGCTCGGGACTAGCGGGGGGGACCCAAGAGACCCAGTACTTC.

The gene calls are TRBV7-9 and TRBJ1-1, with D hard to call. Trimming shortened V by 5 bases and J by 0 bases, and 16 bases separated the two germline ends. The length of the CDR3 is 16 residues. The germline V gene encodes CDR1 SEHNR and CDR2 FQNEAQ (reference sequence). The CDR3 loop reads CASSPVEVQMNTEAFF. For the CDR3, the DNA is TGTGCCAGCAGCCCTGTGGAGGTACAAATGAACACTGAAGCTTTCTTT.

This CDR3 is CASSLVAGGSPDTQYF. The CDR3 bases are TGTGCCAGCAGCTTAGTGGCGGGAGGGTCGCCAGATACGCAGTATTTT. The J gene is TRBJ2-3, the V gene TRBV7-2; 9 nucleotides agree with TRBD2. The CDR3 length is 16 residues. Germline V gives CDR1 SGHTA, CDR2 FQGNSA. V lost 1 base, J lost 4 bases, and 6 bases stayed unmatched. Together with reference TRBV7-2 and TRBJ2-3, the CDR3 gives the full variable domain: GAGVSQSPSNKVTEKGKDVELRCDPISGHTALYWYRQSLGQGLEFLIYFQGNSAPDKSGLPSDRFSAERTGGSVSTLTIQRTQQEDSAVYLCASSLVAGGSPDTQYFGPGTRLTVL.

This chain links TRBV9 with TRBJ1-3; D gene unclear. Trimming took off 3 bases at V and 8 bases at J, with 15 bases between the two ends. CDR3 length: 14 residues. Germline V lookup: CDR1 SGDLS, CDR2 YYNGEE. CDR3 sequence reads: CASSEQFGGDTIYF. As DNA, the CDR3 is TGTGCCAGCAGCGAACAATTTGGCGGGGACACCATATATTTT.

This rearrangement joins TRBV9 to TRBJ2-5; the match to TRBD2 covers 10 bases. This CDR3 has 18 residues. Unmatched junction bases numbered 13, after V lost 3 bases and J lost 2 bases. Germline V lookup: CDR1 SGDLS, CDR2 YYNGEE. The CDR3 loop reads CASSATSGSGGFQETQYF. In DNA, the CDR3 is TGTGCCAGCAGCGCAACATCGGGTAGCGGGGGGTTTCAAGAGACCCAGTACTTC.

The chain recombines TRBV4-1 with TRBJ2-7; TRBD1 aligns across 9 bases. V was clipped by 5 bases and J by 4 bases; unmatched bases: 3. Per the germline V gene, CDR1 is MGHRA and CDR2 is YSYEKL. There are 13 residues in the CDR3. The CDR3 sequence is CASSGQGRYEQYF. DNA of the CDR3: TGCGCCAGCAGCGGACAGGGGCGATACGAGCAGTACTTC.

This chain connects TRBV7-9 to TRBJ2-2; 11 bases are a match to TRBD2. With V trimmed by 5 bases and J by 1 base, 6 bases remained unmatched. This CDR3 region has 17 residues. Germline values: CDR1 SEHNR, CDR2 FQNEAQ (reference sequence). The CDR3 DNA reads as TGTGCCAGCAGCCCCGGGACTAGCGGATTGAACACCGGGGAGCTGTTTTTT. This sequence encodes CASSPGTSGLNTGELFF.

This chain links TRBV9 with TRBJ2-1; TRBD2 matches 9 bases. The germline gives CDR1 SGDLS, CDR2 YYNGEE. The CDR3 runs 15 residues. Trimming at V came to 0 bases and at J to 6 bases, leaving 4 bases not matched to a gene. The CDR3 nucleotides are TGTGCCAGCAGCGTAGGCGGGGGGGTCCGCAATGAGCAGTTCTTC. Translated: CASSVGGGVRNEQFF.

The chain employs TRBV6-1 and TRBJ1-5; D gene ambiguous. Germline loops: CDR1 MNHNS, CDR2 SASEGT. V lost 3 bases to trimming and J lost 5 bases, with 8 bases between them. The CDR3 extends over 13 amino acids. CDR3 residues: CASSDRSHQPQHF. CDR3 DNA sequence: TGTGCCAGCAGTGACAGGTCACATCAGCCCCAGCATTTT.

The rearrangement joins TRBV6-1 to TRBJ1-1; 11 nucleotides line up with TRBD1. V lost 3 bases, J lost 5 bases, and 5 bases stayed unmatched. The CDR3 consists of 15 residues. CDR1 MNHNS and CDR2 SASEGT come from the germline V gene. The CDR3 sequence: CASSDGTGGYTEAFF. The DNA of the CDR3 is TGTGCCAGCAGTGACGGGACAGGGGGGTATACTGAAGCTTTCTTT.

This chain links TRBV10-2 with TRBJ1-4; possibly TRBD1 for D (5 bases). This CDR3 comprises 14 residues. CDR1 and CDR2 from the germline V gene are WSHSY and SAAADI. Deletions cut 7 bases from V and 7 bases from J, with 16 bases between. CDR3 sequence (DNA): TGCGCCAGCACCTGGACACAGAAGGGTGAAAAACTGTTTTTT. This sequence encodes CASTWTQKGEKLFF.

V and J are TRBV4-2 and TRBJ2-1; possibly TRBD2 for D (5 bases). V lost 7 bases and J lost 10, with 35 bases in between. The CDR3 contains 19 residues. Germline CDR1 is LGHNA and CDR2 is YNFKEQ. The DNA of the CDR3 is TGTGCCAGCACCAGGTTGCAGGTTAGTGGTACAGACTATATTCACGAGCAGTTCTTC. This sequence encodes CASTRLQVSGTDYIHEQFF.

This sequence joins TRBV10-2 and TRBJ2-7; 7 nucleotides match TRBD2. The CDR3 has 14 amino acids. V lost 4 bases, J lost 1 base, and 4 bases stayed unmatched. Germline CDR1 is WSHSY and CDR2 is SAAADI. CDR3 protein: CASSVGGGSYEQYF. CDR3 DNA sequence: TGCGCCAGCAGTGTCGGCGGGGGATCCTACGAGCAGTACTTC.

The rearrangement links TRBV14 to TRBJ1-2; D call uncertain. The CDR3 length is 14 residues. V was pared by 4 bases and J by 7 bases, with 16 bases between. Germline CDR1 and CDR2: SGHDN and FVKESK. CDR3 nucleotide sequence: TGTGCCAGCAGCCCATCCCGAGTTGCTTGTGGCTACACCTTC. This encodes CASSPSRVACGYTF.